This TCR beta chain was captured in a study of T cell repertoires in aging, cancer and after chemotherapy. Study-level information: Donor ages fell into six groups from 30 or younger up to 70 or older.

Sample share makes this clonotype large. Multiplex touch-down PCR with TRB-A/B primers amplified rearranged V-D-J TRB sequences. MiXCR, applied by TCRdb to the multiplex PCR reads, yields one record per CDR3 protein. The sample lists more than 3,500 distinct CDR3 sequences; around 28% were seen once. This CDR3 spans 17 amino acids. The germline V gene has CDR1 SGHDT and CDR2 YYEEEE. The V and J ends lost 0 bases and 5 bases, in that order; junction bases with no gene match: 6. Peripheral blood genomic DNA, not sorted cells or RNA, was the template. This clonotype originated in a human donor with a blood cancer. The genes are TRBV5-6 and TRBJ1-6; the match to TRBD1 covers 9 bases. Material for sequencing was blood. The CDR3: CASSLAFRDRDNSPLHF. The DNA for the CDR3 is TGTGCCAGCAGCTTGGCTTTCCGGGACAGGGATAATTCACCCCTCCACTTT.